The next 24 T cell receptor beta chains were all read from a single sample in a study of T cells in Graves' hyperthyroidism and ophthalmopathy (dated 2019 in TCRdb). The library relied on multiplex PCR. The reads were generated on an Illumina HiSeq 2000. Amplification of TCR beta CDR3 regions was carried out from RNA transcripts. For the first round of RT-PCR on the TCR CDR3, the HTBI primer set was used together with the Qiagen OneStep RT-PCR kit. The raw public data were reprocessed by TCRdb itself: fastp quality trimming at Q25, MiXCR clonotype calling, in-frame beta chains only. Rows are unified per CDR3 protein, each entry keeping the most common DNA and genes. This sample has roughly 100,000 distinct CDR3 sequences in its table, and 51% of those were observed once. 25% to 30% of the sample belongs to the ten largest clones. Sequencing was carried out using blood. Source of these receptors: a woman in her forties with Graves' hyperthyroidism.

The genes are TRBV10-3 and TRBJ2-5; 11 nucleotides agree with TRBD2. Germline CDR1 reads ENHRY; CDR2 reads SYGVKD. With 4 bases clipped from V and 2 bases from J, the junction kept 9 bases outside the gene matches. The CDR3 spans 17 residues. CDR3 in amino acids: CAISAPGLAGPQETQYF. Here the CDR3 DNA reads TGTGCCATCAGTGCTCCCGGACTAGCGGGCCCACAAGAGACCCAGTACTTC.

The chain links TRBV25-1 to TRBJ2-7; TRBD1 aligns across 10 bases. The CDR3 is made up of 17 amino acids. Germline CDR1 is MGHDK and CDR2 is SYGVNS. V shed 4 bases and J 5 bases; nucleotides not matched to a gene: 14. The CDR3 loop is CASSASGVGTGDNEQYF. The CDR3 DNA is TGTGCCAGCAGTGCTAGTGGCGTTGGGACAGGGGACAACGAGCAGTACTTC.

The gene calls are TRBV10-3 and TRBJ2-5, with TRBD1 identical over 7 bases. The CDR3 consists of 15 residues. Trimming removed 4 bases from V and 3 bases from J; junction bases left unmatched: 8. Germline V gene lookup returns CDR1 ENHRY and CDR2 SYGVKD. Here the CDR3 DNA reads TGTGCCATCAGTGCGGCCGGACAGGTTGAAGAGACCCAGTACTTC. The encoded protein is CAISAAGQVEETQYF.

This clonotype was counted ten times or more. The chain joins TRBV20-1 to TRBJ1-6, with TRBD1 matching over 7 bases. Germline loops: CDR1 DFQATT, CDR2 SNEGSKA (reference sequence). This CDR3 contains 14 residues. The ends lost 5 bases at V and 9 bases at J; junction bases unmatched: 10. CDR3 in DNA: TGCAGTGCTCGGGGACAGCGTATGATTTCACCCCTCCACTTT. Protein: CSARGQRMISPLHF.

Only one count was recorded for this clonotype. V is TRBV7-6 and J is TRBJ1-1; D may be TRBD1 (6 bases). The germline V gene encodes CDR1 SGHVS and CDR2 FNYEAQ. V lost 1 base and J lost 4, with 10 bases in between. The CDR3 contains 14 residues. The CDR3 loop reads CASSLGGGFTEAFF. CDR3 nucleotides: TGTGCCAGCAGCTTAGGAGGGGGGTTCACTGAAGCTTTCTTT.

The V and J genes are TRBV10-3 and TRBJ2-3, with TRBD2 identical over 10 bases. Trimming took 2 bases from V and 10 from J; bases not matched to a gene: 9. CDR3 length: 15 amino acids. Germline CDR1 reads ENHRY; CDR2 reads SYGVKD. The CDR3 protein is CAISELAGVGDSQYF. CDR3 coding DNA: TGTGCCATCAGTGAGCTAGCGGGAGTGGGGGATTCGCAGTATTTT.

This chain links TRBV7-3 with TRBJ2-7; TRBD2 aligns across 8 bases. CDR3 size: 15 residues. Germline CDR1 and CDR2: SGHTA and FQGTGA. Trimming at V came to 5 bases and at J to 3 bases, leaving 9 bases not matched to a gene. As DNA, the CDR3 is TGTGCCAGCAGCGAGAGCGGGGGACATAACTACGAGCAGTACTTC. Protein product: CASSESGGHNYEQYF. The full variable domain, completed using reference TRBV7-3 and TRBJ2-7, is GAGVSQTPSNKVTEKGKYVELRCDPISGHTALYWYRQSLGQGPEFLIYFQGTGAADDSGLPNDRFFAVRPEGSVSTLKIQRTERGDSAVYLCASSESGGHNYEQYFGPGTRLTVT.

The CDR3 DNA sequence: TGTGCCACCAGCAGAGATACTAGCGGGAGTTCCACCTACAATGAGCAGTTCTTC. Amino acid sequence: CATSRDTSGSSTYNEQFF. The chain has TRBV15 and TRBJ2-1, with TRBD2 matching 11 bases. This CDR3 is 18 amino acids long. The V gene end was trimmed by 0 bases and the J gene end by 2 bases; junction bases not matched to a gene: 6. The V gene's germline CDR1 is LNHNV and CDR2 YYDKDF (reference sequence). The whole variable domain, filled in from reference TRBV15 and TRBJ2-1, reads DAMVIQNPRYQVTQFGKPVTLSCSQTLNHNVMYWYQQKSSQAPKLLFHYYDKDFNNEADTPDNFQSRRPNTSFCFLDIRSPGLGDTAMYLCATSRDTSGSSTYNEQFFGPGTRLTVL.

This clonotype was counted once. The CDR3 DNA follows: TGCAGCGTTACTGCAGACAGGGCAACTGAAGCTTTCTTT. It encodes CSVTADRATEAFF. The rearrangement uses TRBV29-1 and TRBJ1-1; TRBD1 agrees at 7 bases. Germline V gene sequence: CDR1 SQVTM, CDR2 ANQGSEA. Trimming cost V 5 bases and J 5 bases; bases outside gene matches: 8. The CDR3 spans 13 residues. Full variable domain (missing parts from reference TRBV29-1 and TRBJ1-1): SAVISQKPSRDICQRGTSLTIQCQVDSQVTMMFWYRQQPGQSLTLIATANQGSEATYESGFVIDKFPISRPNLTFSTLTVSNMSPEDSSIYLCSVTADRATEAFFGQGTRLTVV.

This clonotype was found a few times. An end of the junction does not agree with germline; a read error may underlie this. V usage is TRBV12-3 or TRBV12-4 and J usage is TRBJ2-5; D ambiguous. The CDR3 extends over 11 amino acids. The chain's CDR3 is CASSTGPARDF. CDR3 sequence (DNA): TGTGCCAGCAGTACCGGGCCCGCTCGAGACTTC.

There are many counts of this clonotype. This rearrangement joins TRBV5-1 to TRBJ2-5, with 9 nucleotides matching TRBD2. This CDR3 region has 15 residues. The V segment lost 7 bases and the J segment 4 bases; nucleotides outside the gene matches: 11. Germline assignment: CDR1 SGHRS and CDR2 YFSETQ. This CDR3 is CASGGASGIRETQYF. CDR3 nucleotides: TGCGCCAGCGGAGGGGCTAGCGGGATTCGAGAGACCCAGTACTTC.

This clonotype turned up a few times. J is TRBJ2-3 and V is TRBV3-1, with D uncertain. Deletions cut 5 bases from V and 2 bases from J, with 8 bases between. The V gene's germline CDR1 is LGHDT and CDR2 YNNKEL (reference sequence). The CDR3 covers 13 residues. The CDR3 region has the DNA TGTGCCAGCAGCTCCATTTTCACAGATACGCAGTATTTT. Its protein is CASSSIFTDTQYF.

This clonotype was picked up many times. The J gene is TRBJ1-1, the V gene TRBV6-2 or TRBV6-3; D is ambiguous. V was trimmed by 6 bases and J by 1 base, leaving 6 bases between them. The CDR3 sequence is 12 residues long. Germline-derived CDR1 and CDR2 are MNHEY and SVGEGT. The DNA of the CDR3 is TGTGCCAGCAGGCCAGGGAACACTGAAGCTTTCTTT. This gives the protein CASRPGNTEAFF.

About this clonotype: One junction end disagrees with the germline gene, perhaps due to a read error. The chain carries TRBV15 and TRBJ1-4; weak D call: TRBD1 (5 bases). Per the germline V gene, CDR1 is LNHNV and CDR2 is YYDKDF (reference sequence). The CDR3 is made up of 15 amino acids. The CDR3 DNA follows: TGTGCCACCAGCAAAGCGGGCAGGGCAGGAGAAAAACTGCTTTTT. This translates into CATSKAGRAGEKLLF.

The J gene is TRBJ1-1, the V gene TRBV29-1; tentative D call: TRBD1 (5 bases). This CDR3 has 12 amino acids. CDR1 is SQVTM, CDR2 ANQGSEA, per germline. V lost 4 bases and J lost 8, with 14 bases in between. CDR3 amino acids: CSVVGAAGEAFF. As DNA, the CDR3 is TGCAGCGTTGTAGGGGCCGCTGGGGAAGCTTTCTTT.

The V gene is TRBV10-3, the J gene TRBJ2-2, with D unclear. Deletions cut 4 bases from V and 4 bases from J, with 10 bases between. Germline CDR1 reads ENHRY; CDR2 reads SYGVKD. The CDR3 totals 14 residues. The CDR3 loop reads CAISVLLATGELFF. In DNA, the CDR3 is TGTGCCATCAGTGTCCTCCTGGCCACCGGGGAGCTGTTTTTT.

The CDR3 reads CSVVGGAANVLTF. The CDR3 region has the DNA TGCAGCGTTGTCGGCGGGGCGGCCAACGTCCTGACTTTC. This chain joins TRBV29-1 and TRBJ2-6; tentatively, D is TRBD2 (6 bases). Deletions cut 4 bases from V and 6 bases from J, with 10 bases between. The germline gives CDR1 SQVTM, CDR2 ANQGSEA. The CDR3 extends over 13 amino acids.

This clonotype was counted many times. This chain uses TRBV14 with TRBJ2-5; D is ambiguous. Germline V gene lookup returns CDR1 SGHDN and CDR2 FVKESK. V shed 0 bases and J shed 1 base, with 15 bases lying between them. The CDR3 is 17 amino acids. DNA for the CDR3: TGTGCCAGCAGCCAAGAGTTGAGCCCCGGGCGCCAAGAGACCCAGTACTTC. It translates to CASSQELSPGRQETQYF.

CDR3 DNA sequence: TGCGCCAGCAGCCTCGGGACAGGGGGCGGCTACGAGCATTTT. Translation gives CASSLGTGGGYEHF. This chain uses TRBV5-1 with TRBJ1-5, with 12 bases lining up with TRBD1. Germline loops: CDR1 SGHRS, CDR2 YFSETQ. The CDR3 is 14 amino acids. Trimming cost V 4 bases and J 14 bases; bases outside gene matches: 10.

This clonotype has ten or more counts. The gene calls are TRBV5-1 and TRBJ2-6; TRBD1 matches at 8 bases. CDR3 length: 21 amino acids. Looked up from germline, CDR1 is SGHRS and CDR2 is YFSETQ. The V segment lost 0 bases and the J segment 0 bases; nucleotides outside the gene matches: 14. CDR3 protein: CASSLGWTGSSSSSGANVLTF. In DNA, the CDR3 is TGCGCCAGCAGCTTGGGGTGGACAGGGTCCTCTTCAAGCTCTGGGGCCAACGTCCTGACTTTC.

Comments on this clonotype: This sequence may be a read error, since a much larger clone differs from it by one base. The gene calls are TRBV7-9 and TRBJ1-4; D is uncertain. Germline loops: CDR1 SEHNR, CDR2 FQNEAQ (reference sequence). The CDR3 contains 12 residues. The CDR3 loop reads CASSSLNEKPFF. DNA of the CDR3: TGTGCCAGCAGCTCCTTAAATGAAAAACCGTTTTTT.

The chain couples TRBV7-9 to TRBJ2-5; D is perhaps TRBD1 or TRBD2 (6 bases each). The germline V gene encodes CDR1 SEHNR and CDR2 FQNEAQ (reference sequence). The CDR3 extends over 16 amino acids. V lost 3 bases and J lost 0, with 14 bases in between. The CDR3 sequence: CASSFRGLMYQETQYF. The CDR3, as DNA: TGTGCCAGCAGCTTCCGGGGGCTTATGTACCAAGAGACCCAGTACTTC.

This clonotype was seen a single time. CDR3 bases: TGCAGTGCTAGTCCAGGGCCGGGAAGCGAGCAGTACTTC. This translates into CSASPGPGSEQYF. This sequence joins TRBV20-1 and TRBJ2-7; D assignment may be TRBD1 or TRBD2 (5 bases each). V was pared by 3 bases and J by 6 bases, with 15 bases between. The CDR3 length is 13 residues. Germline V gene data show CDR1 as DFQATT and CDR2 as SNEGSKA (reference sequence).

The chain joins TRBV7-2 to TRBJ1-1; D ambiguous. This CDR3 region has 16 residues. The V and J ends lost 5 bases and 0 bases respectively, with 16 bases between them. CDR1 and CDR2 (germline): SGHTA, FQGNSA. The CDR3 region has the DNA TGTGCCAGCAGCCAAATAGGGAGCACTATGAACACTGAAGCTTTCTTT. Protein product: CASSQIGSTMNTEAFF.